The 21 T cell receptor beta chains below were found in one sample sequenced in a study of cytomegalovirus exposure and HLA in healthy donors. The PCR had 60 Vbeta and 13 Jbeta primers. The repertoire was sequenced with immunoSEQ multiplex PCR; TCRdb's copy has only in-frame clones and lacks some. There are around 92,000 clones in the sample; 65% to 75% occur only once, and 2.5% to 3.5% lies in the top ten. The sample was PBMCs. All receptors derive from a female donor in good health and CMV-seropositive.

This rearrangement joins TRBV10-3 to TRBJ2-7; the D is unclear. The CDR3 extends over 11 amino acids. Germline loops: CDR1 ENHRY, CDR2 SYGVKD. Deletions cut 2 bases from V and 5 bases from J, with 4 bases between. The CDR3 DNA reads as TGTGCCATCAGTGAGGTTAACGAGCAGTACTTC. Protein: CAISEVNEQYF.

The chain carries TRBV6-6 and TRBJ2-2; TRBD1 matches at 8 bases. Per the germline V gene, CDR1 is MNHNY and CDR2 is SVGAGI (reference sequence). This CDR3 region has 15 residues. Trimming at V came to 0 bases and at J to 6 bases, leaving 3 bases not matched to a gene. CDR3 sequence: CASSYSRTGSGELFF. In nucleotides, the CDR3 is TGTGCCAGCAGTTACTCCCGGACAGGGTCCGGGGAGCTGTTTTTT.

The V gene is TRBV6-5, the J gene TRBJ2-3, with TRBD1 as a possible D gene (5 bases). The CDR3 extends over 15 amino acids. Trimming pared 5 bases from V and 4 bases from J, leaving 16 bases between. The germline gives CDR1 MNHEY, CDR2 SVGAGI. CDR3: CASSTTTVSSDTQYF. The CDR3 bases are TGTGCCAGCAGTACTACGACAGTCTCTTCAGATACGCAGTATTTT.

This chain joins TRBV25-1 and TRBJ2-5; 8 positions match TRBD1. V lost 1 base and J lost 5; bases outside the gene matches: 6. Germline assignment: CDR1 MGHDK and CDR2 SYGVNS. This CDR3 spans 15 amino acids. The CDR3 DNA is TGTGCCAGCAGTGAATTCACAGGGGGTTGGGAGACCCAGTACTTC. Protein sequence: CASSEFTGGWETQYF.

CDR3 sequence: CATSRDMGTGLDEQYF. The CDR3 DNA follows: TGTGCCACCAGCAGAGATATGGGGACAGGGCTGGACGAGCAGTACTTC. The chain joins TRBV15 to TRBJ2-7, with 9 bases aligning to TRBD1. The CDR3 extends over 16 amino acids. Germline lookup yields CDR1 LNHNV and CDR2 YYDKDF (reference sequence). With V trimmed by 0 bases and J by 5 bases, 8 bases remained unmatched.

The CDR3 spells CASSSAGFKETQYF. CDR3 nucleotide sequence: TGCGCCAGCAGCTCCGCAGGGTTCAAAGAGACCCAGTACTTC. This sequence joins TRBV5-1 and TRBJ2-5, with D possibly matching TRBD1 (5 bases). Germline V gene sequence: CDR1 SGHRS, CDR2 YFSETQ. The CDR3 length is 14 residues. The V end was cut by 3 bases, the J end by 3 bases, with 12 bases between. Using reference TRBV5-1 and TRBJ2-5 for the parts outside the CDR3, the full variable domain is KAGVTQTPRYLIKTRGQQVTLSCSPISGHRSVSWYQQTPGQGLQFLFEYFSETQRNKGNFPGRFSGRQFSNSRSEMNVSTLELGDSALYLCASSSAGFKETQYFGPGTRLLVL.

The chain joins TRBV18 to TRBJ2-1; possible D gene TRBD2, 6 bases. The CDR3 contains 15 residues. The germline V gene has CDR1 KGHSH and CDR2 LQKENI. The germline V and J ends were trimmed by 0 bases and 6 bases, with 12 bases remaining between them. The CDR3 is CASSPPSGVGNEQFF. In DNA form, the CDR3 reads TGTGCCAGCTCACCACCTAGCGGCGTAGGCAATGAGCAGTTCTTC.

V is TRBV7-2 and J is TRBJ2-3, with TRBD2 matching 9 bases. The V gene end was trimmed by 5 bases and the J gene end by 2 bases; junction bases not matched to a gene: 8. This CDR3 contains 16 residues. CDR1 and CDR2 (germline): SGHTA, FQGNSA. CDR3 coding DNA: TGTGCCAGCAGCACTCTAGCGGGGAGGTCCACAGATACGCAGTATTTT. It translates to CASSTLAGRSTDTQYF.

The V gene is TRBV29-1, the J gene TRBJ1-1, with 7 bases fitting TRBD1. Germline lookup yields CDR1 SQVTM and CDR2 ANQGSEA. Trimming cost V 5 bases and J 2 bases; bases outside gene matches: 5. The CDR3 has 13 residues. As DNA, the CDR3 is TGCAGCGTTTCAAGACAGGGAAACACTGAAGCTTTCTTT. Its translation is CSVSRQGNTEAFF.

This clone was seen a few times. The chain uses TRBV19 and TRBJ2-7; 9 positions match TRBD2. This CDR3 has 15 residues. CDR1 is LNHDA and CDR2 is SQIVND in the germline V gene (reference sequence). Losses at the gene ends were 3 bases for V and 6 bases for J; bases not matched to a gene: 9. The chain's CDR3 is CASSIPLAGWSEQYF. Here the CDR3 DNA reads TGTGCCAGTAGTATCCCGCTAGCGGGATGGTCCGAGCAGTACTTC. Supplemented by reference TRBV19 and TRBJ2-7, the full variable domain reads DGGITQSPKYLFRKEGQNVTLSCEQNLNHDAMYWYRQDPGQGLRLIYYSQIVNDFQKGDIAEGYSVSREKKESFPLTVTSAQKNPTAFYLCASSIPLAGWSEQYFGPGTRLTVT.

The V gene is TRBV10-3, the J gene TRBJ1-5; 7 bases match TRBD1. In germline, CDR1 is ENHRY, CDR2 SYGVKD. CDR3 length: 14 residues. The J segment lost 0 bases and the V segment lost 9 bases, leaving 5 bases of the junction unmatched. The CDR3 reads CAIGTVYSNQPQHF. The CDR3 region has the DNA TGTGCCATAGGGACAGTTTATAGCAATCAGCCCCAGCATTTT.

In its sample, this clone was seen a few times. The V gene is TRBV2, the J gene TRBJ2-1, with D unclear. The germline V and J ends were trimmed by 6 bases and 0 bases, with 12 bases remaining between them. The V gene's germline CDR1 is SNHLY and CDR2 FYNNEI. This CDR3 is built from 15 residues. CDR3 protein: CASSLSPSSYNEQFF. The CDR3 nucleotides read TGTGCCAGCAGCCTCAGCCCTAGCTCCTACAATGAGCAGTTCTTC.

The genes are TRBV7-8 and TRBJ1-5; no reliable D call. The V end lost 1 base, the J end lost 2 bases, and 15 bases lay between the germline ends. CDR1 is SGHVS, CDR2 FQNEAQ, per germline. This CDR3 region has 17 residues. This CDR3 reads CASSLVVDPAGNQPQHF. The CDR3 bases are TGTGCCAGCAGCTTAGTAGTTGACCCCGCGGGCAATCAGCCCCAGCATTTT.

The chain employs TRBV5-8 and TRBJ1-1; D is possibly TRBD1 (5 bases). The CDR3 length is 13 residues. CDR1 and CDR2 (germline): SGHTS, YDEGEE. Trimming took 1 base from V and 3 from J, leaving 7 bases between them. DNA for the CDR3: TGTGCCAGCAGCTTGCCAGGGTACACTGAAGCTTTCTTT. Protein: CASSLPGYTEAFF.

This sequence joins TRBV10-2 and TRBJ1-6, with D perhaps TRBD1 (5 bases). The CDR3 extends over 14 amino acids. V was cut by 7 bases and J by 8 bases, with 15 bases left in between. CDR1 WSHSY and CDR2 SAAADI come from the germline V gene. The CDR3 protein is CASNPRGADSPLHF. The CDR3 nucleotides are TGCGCCAGCAATCCTAGGGGCGCAGATTCACCCCTCCACTTT.

The chain combines TRBV4-2 with TRBJ1-5; the D gene is possibly TRBD1 (5 bases). Germline V CDR1 and CDR2: LGHNA, YNFKEQ. V lost 0 bases, J lost 5 bases, and 11 bases lay in between. This CDR3 contains 15 residues. Here the CDR3 DNA reads TGTGCCAGCAGCCAAGACGGTACAGGAGATCAGCCCCAGCATTTT. Amino acid sequence: CASSQDGTGDQPQHF.

This chain links TRBV21-1 with TRBJ1-5. TRBV21-1 is designated a pseudogene. The CDR3 covers 14 residues. The CDR3 region has the DNA TGTGCCAGCAGCCCCCGCGGGGGGTGTCAGCCCCAGCATTTT. It specifies CASSPRGGCQPQHF.

The V and J genes are TRBV7-6 and TRBJ1-6; 8 bases fit TRBD1. Germline trimming cut 5 bases from V and 7 bases from J; bases unmatched to any gene: 7. Germline V lookup: CDR1 SGHVS, CDR2 FNYEAQ. The CDR3 runs to 15 residues. DNA of the CDR3: TGTGCCAGCAGCCCTGGACAGGGTTGGAATTCACCCCTCCACTTT. This encodes CASSPGQGWNSPLHF.

V gene TRBV19 combines with J gene TRBJ1-1, with TRBD1 as a possible D gene (5 bases). V was shortened by 1 base and J by 4 bases, with 7 bases between the two germline ends. The CDR3 sequence is 13 residues long. Germline V gene sequence: CDR1 LNHDA, CDR2 SQIVND (reference sequence). CDR3 region: CASSIGRGTEAFF. DNA of the CDR3: TGTGCCAGTAGTATAGGTAGGGGCACTGAAGCTTTCTTT.

The chain couples TRBV13 to TRBJ2-7, with 11 positions matching TRBD2. Trimming at V came to 2 bases and at J to 5 bases, leaving 5 bases not matched to a gene. Per germline, CDR1 PRHDT and CDR2 FYEKMQ (reference sequence). CDR3 length: 15 amino acids. The CDR3 is CASSLSSGRLDEQYF. The CDR3 bases are TGTGCCAGCAGCTTATCTAGCGGGAGGTTGGACGAGCAGTACTTC.

This chain uses TRBV6-5 with TRBJ2-7; weak D call: TRBD2 (5 bases). V lost 2 bases, J lost 3 bases, and 17 bases lay in between. The CDR3 runs 16 residues. Germline CDR1 and CDR2: MNHEY and SVGAGI. The CDR3 DNA reads TGTGCCAGCAGTTACCATGAACCCCCCGGGGACTACGAGCAGTACTTC. Its translation: CASSYHEPPGDYEQYF.